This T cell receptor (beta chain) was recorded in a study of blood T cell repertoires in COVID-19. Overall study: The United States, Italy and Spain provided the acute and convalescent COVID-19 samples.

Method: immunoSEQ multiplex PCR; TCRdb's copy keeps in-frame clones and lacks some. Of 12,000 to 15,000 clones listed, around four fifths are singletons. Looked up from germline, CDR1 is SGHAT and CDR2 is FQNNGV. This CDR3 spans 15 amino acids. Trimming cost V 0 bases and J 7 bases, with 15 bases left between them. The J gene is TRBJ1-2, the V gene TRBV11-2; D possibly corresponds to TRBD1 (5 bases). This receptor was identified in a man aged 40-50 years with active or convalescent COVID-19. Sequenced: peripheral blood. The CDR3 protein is CASSLELTGIGGYTF. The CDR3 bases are TGTGCCAGCAGCTTAGAACTCACAGGAATTGGTGGCTACACCTTC.